Listed here are 32 T cell receptor beta chains from one sample, sequenced in a study of cytomegalovirus exposure and HLA in healthy donors. The primer mix had 60 Vbeta and 13 Jbeta primers. Libraries were prepared by immunoSEQ multiplex PCR; TCRdb keeps only in-frame clonotypes and omits some of them. The profile shows under 200,000 clones, over 65% of them singletons. The sequenced sample was PBMCs. These receptors were obtained from a man aged 55 to 70 in good health and CMV-seronegative.

Only a few counts were recorded for this clone. The chain uses TRBV5-4 and TRBJ2-5; 10 nucleotides match TRBD2. The CDR3 length is 15 residues. Trimming removed 3 bases from V and 2 bases from J; junction bases left unmatched: 4. The germline V gene encodes CDR1 SGHNT and CDR2 YYREEE (reference sequence). In DNA, the CDR3 is TGTGCCAGCAGCTCCGGACTAGCGGTACAAGAGACCCAGTACTTC. It yields the protein CASSSGLAVQETQYF.

The chain recombines TRBV5-1 with TRBJ2-1, with 7 bases fitting TRBD2. Trimming cost V 6 bases and J 2 bases; bases outside gene matches: 8. Germline-derived CDR1 and CDR2 are SGHRS and YFSETQ. This CDR3 is built from 15 residues. CDR3 sequence reads: CASTPGGGPYNEQFF. In DNA form, the CDR3 reads TGCGCCAGCACCCCGGGCGGGGGTCCCTACAATGAGCAGTTCTTC. The full variable domain, in which reference TRBV5-1 and TRBJ2-1 provide the parts outside the CDR3, is KAGVTQTPRYLIKTRGQQVTLSCSPISGHRSVSWYQQTPGQGLQFLFEYFSETQRNKGNFPGRFSGRQFSNSRSEMNVSTLELGDSALYLCASTPGGGPYNEQFFGPGTRLTVL.

This rearrangement joins TRBV2 to TRBJ2-2; 7 bases are a match to TRBD1. Trimming cost V 6 bases and J 4 bases; bases outside gene matches: 5. CDR1 SNHLY and CDR2 FYNNEI come from the germline V gene. CDR3 length equals 14 residues. CDR3: CASSGTVTTGELFF. CDR3 bases: TGTGCCAGCAGCGGGACAGTAACCACCGGGGAGCTGTTTTTT.

The CDR3 reads CAIRLDRGTEAFF. In nucleotides, the CDR3 is TGTGCCATCAGACTGGACAGGGGAACTGAAGCTTTCTTT. This chain joins TRBV10-3 and TRBJ1-1, with 9 bases aligning to TRBD1. The length of the CDR3 is 13 residues. Germline lookup yields CDR1 ENHRY and CDR2 SYGVKD. V was pared by 6 bases and J by 5 bases, with 4 bases of the junction left unmatched.

The chain joins TRBV2 to TRBJ2-3; 12 bases are shared with TRBD2. The germline CDR1 and CDR2 sequences are SNHLY and FYNNEI. The CDR3 is 16 amino acids. Trimming removed 6 bases from V and 0 bases from J; junction bases left unmatched: 4. The DNA for the CDR3 is TGTGCCAGCAGGAGACTAGCGGGGGCTAGCACAGATACGCAGTATTTT. Residues: CASRRLAGASTDTQYF.

J is TRBJ1-4 and V is TRBV5-1; tentatively, D is TRBD1 (5 bases). This CDR3 comprises 15 residues. Germline V gene lookup returns CDR1 SGHRS and CDR2 YFSETQ. V was shortened by 4 bases and J by 4 bases, with 14 bases between the two germline ends. CDR3 in DNA: TGCGCCAGCAGCGACATGGATAGGGGTAATGAAAAACTGTTTTTT. Amino acid sequence: CASSDMDRGNEKLFF.

V gene TRBV6-1 combines with J gene TRBJ1-5; D may be TRBD1 (6 bases). Germline CDR1 MNHNS, CDR2 SASEGT. This CDR3 has 19 amino acids. Trimming stripped 5 bases from V and 3 bases from J, with 26 bases between. The CDR3 here is CASSKDADRPFTFNQPQHF. Written as DNA, the CDR3 is TGTGCCAGCAGTAAAGACGCAGACAGGCCTTTTACATTCAATCAGCCCCAGCATTTT.

V usage is TRBV7-3 and J usage is TRBJ2-1, with 8 bases fitting TRBD1. Germline CDR1 SGHTA, CDR2 FQGTGA. The CDR3 is 15 residues long. The trim removed 1 base at V and 9 bases at J, leaving 8 bases unmatched. The CDR3 DNA follows: TGTGCCAGCAGCTTAATGACAGGGGTTTCGGGTGAGCAGTTCTTC. Protein product: CASSLMTGVSGEQFF.

The chain joins TRBV5-1 to TRBJ1-2; 10 nucleotides match TRBD1. This CDR3 is built from 16 residues. Trimming took 3 bases from V and 10 from J; bases not matched to a gene: 15. CDR1 and CDR2 (germline): SGHRS, YFSETQ. This CDR3 is CASSSITAGTGAYYTF. The DNA of the CDR3 is TGCGCCAGCAGCTCGATCACGGCTGGGACAGGGGCCTACTACACCTTC.

This chain uses TRBV5-6 with TRBJ2-5, with D unresolved. V dropped 2 bases and J dropped 4 bases, with 12 bases sitting between them. The CDR3 is made up of 14 amino acids. Germline CDR1 is SGHDT and CDR2 is YYEEEE. CDR3 amino acids: CASSLFRARETQYF. The CDR3 nucleotides read TGTGCCAGCAGCTTATTCCGAGCGCGAGAGACCCAGTACTTC.

This clone occurred a few times. The J gene is TRBJ2-7, the V gene TRBV27; tentative D call: TRBD1 (5 bases). Trimming took off 2 bases at V and 6 bases at J, with 8 bases between the two ends. The germline V gene encodes CDR1 MNHEY and CDR2 SMNVEV (reference sequence). The CDR3 loop spans 12 amino acids. CDR3 sequence reads: CASSLPGCEQYF. The CDR3 coding sequence is TGTGCCAGCAGTTTACCAGGGTGCGAGCAGTACTTC.

This chain connects TRBV19 to TRBJ2-2, with TRBD1 as a possible D gene (6 bases). V was trimmed by 7 bases and J by 6 bases, leaving 21 bases between them. The germline V gene has CDR1 LNHDA and CDR2 SQIVND (reference sequence). The CDR3 has 16 amino acids. The CDR3 nucleotides read TGTGCCAGTAAGAGCCATCCAGGGGAGAGCTCCGGGGAGCTGTTTTTT. Translation gives CASKSHPGESSGELFF.

This clone appeared a few times. The chain employs TRBV18 and TRBJ2-2; 8 positions match TRBD1. This CDR3 is 16 amino acids long. Trimming removed 4 bases from V and 2 bases from J; junction bases left unmatched: 6. The germline gives CDR1 KGHSH, CDR2 LQKENI. The CDR3 spells CASSHKDRANTGELFF. In DNA, the CDR3 is TGTGCCAGCTCACACAAGGACAGGGCCAACACCGGGGAGCTGTTTTTT.

Only a few counts were recorded for this clone. This sequence joins TRBV30 and TRBJ1-5; D might be TRBD1 (6 bases). Germline V gene data show CDR1 as GTSNPN and CDR2 as SVGIG (reference sequence). The CDR3 runs to 14 residues. Trimming took 0 bases from V and 7 from J, leaving 13 bases between them. This CDR3 is CAWSVLRGEQPQHF. The CDR3 DNA reads as TGTGCCTGGAGTGTACTCAGGGGAGAGCAGCCCCAGCATTTT.

This sequence joins TRBV5-1 and TRBJ2-3; D possibly corresponds to TRBD2 (5 bases). The germline gives CDR1 SGHRS, CDR2 YFSETQ. Trimming pared 4 bases from V and 8 bases from J, leaving 14 bases between. This CDR3 is built from 13 residues. CDR3 protein: CASSQREAGTQYF. As DNA, the CDR3 is TGCGCCAGCAGCCAGCGAGAGGCGGGTACGCAGTATTTT.

The V gene is TRBV4-2, the J gene TRBJ1-4, with D tentatively TRBD1 (5 bases). There are 16 residues in the CDR3. The germline CDR1 and CDR2 sequences are LGHNA and YNFKEQ. The V end was cut by 2 bases, the J end by 12 bases, with 22 bases between. CDR3 in amino acids: CASSQRGVGGLKELFF. The CDR3 DNA sequence: TGTGCCAGCAGCCAACGGGGGGTGGGGGGATTGAAAGAACTGTTTTTT.

The CDR3 DNA reads TGTGCCTCCTCTAGACTAGCGGACAATAAGAATGAGCAGTTCTTC. This sequence encodes CASSRLADNKNEQFF. The chain uses TRBV9 and TRBJ2-1, with TRBD2 matching over 9 bases. The CDR3 loop spans 15 amino acids. Looked up from germline, CDR1 is SGDLS and CDR2 is YYNGEE. J gave up 7 bases and V 10 bases, and 15 bases lay outside the gene matches.

Only one count was recorded for this clone. The CDR3 loop reads CASSELGRDYEQYF. The CDR3 DNA follows: TGTGCCAGCAGTGAATTGGGGCGGGACTACGAGCAGTACTTC. The V and J genes are TRBV2 and TRBJ2-7; possible D gene TRBD2, 6 bases. This CDR3 has 14 amino acids. From germline, CDR1 is SNHLY and CDR2 FYNNEI. V lost 2 bases to trimming and J lost 3 bases, with 11 bases between them.

The V and J genes are TRBV18 and TRBJ2-7; 11 nucleotides agree with TRBD2. V shed 5 bases, J shed 8 bases, and the junction held 11 bases outside the gene matches. The CDR3 is 15 residues long. CDR1 KGHSH and CDR2 LQKENI come from the germline V gene. The CDR3 spells CASSSGSGRAGQQYF. The CDR3 DNA reads as TGTGCCAGCTCATCGGGTAGCGGGAGGGCAGGACAGCAGTACTTC.

The chain recombines TRBV5-6 with TRBJ1-1; 9 positions agree with TRBD1. The CDR3 extends over 16 amino acids. Per germline, CDR1 SGHDT and CDR2 YYEEEE. J gave up 5 bases and V 4 bases, and 12 bases lay outside the gene matches. CDR3 in amino acids: CASSPMGGTGRTEAFF. CDR3 DNA: TGTGCCAGCAGCCCTATGGGAGGGACAGGGAGGACTGAAGCTTTCTTT.

The V and J genes are TRBV28 and TRBJ1-1, with D possibly TRBD1 on 5 matching bases. Germline V gives CDR1 MDHEN, CDR2 SYDVKM. V was cut by 5 bases and J by 1 base, with 8 bases left in between. The CDR3 totals 13 residues. CDR3 nucleotides: TGTGCCAGCAGTCCCGGGGGGAACACTGAAGCTTTCTTT. The encoded protein is CASSPGGNTEAFF.

The chain combines TRBV10-3 with TRBJ2-1; 16 nucleotides align to TRBD2. There are 18 residues in the CDR3. The ends lost 6 bases at V and 0 bases at J; junction bases unmatched: 5. Looked up from germline, CDR1 is ENHRY and CDR2 is SYGVKD. CDR3 protein: CAIRGTSGGGSSYNEQFF. As DNA, the CDR3 is TGTGCCATCAGAGGGACTAGCGGGGGGGGGAGCTCCTACAATGAGCAGTTCTTC.

The table lists this clone with a few counts. The V and J genes are TRBV5-8 and TRBJ1-2; 9 bases fit TRBD1. V shed 4 bases and J 4 bases; nucleotides not matched to a gene: 5. Germline-derived CDR1 and CDR2 are SGHTS and YDEGEE. This CDR3 contains 14 residues. CDR3 sequence: CASSPGQGSYGYTF. The CDR3, as DNA: TGTGCCAGCAGCCCGGGACAGGGCTCCTATGGCTACACCTTC.

As to this clone: Relative to the germline gene, one junction end is altered; a read error may explain this. The chain combines TRBV2 with TRBJ1-2; D remains ambiguous. The CDR3 has 12 residues. Germline-derived CDR1 and CDR2 are SNHLY and FYNNEI. The CDR3 protein is CASSEANYGYPF. CDR3 sequence (DNA): TGTGCCAGCAGTGAAGCTAACTATGGCTACCCCTTC.

The chain recombines TRBV7-2 with TRBJ2-1; D uncertain. The V end lost 5 bases, the J end lost 10 bases, and 15 bases lay between the germline ends. There are 13 residues in the CDR3. Germline-derived CDR1 and CDR2 are SGHTA and FQGNSA. This CDR3 is CASSPLRHLEQFF. The CDR3 coding sequence is TGTGCCAGCAGCCCCTTGCGGCATTTGGAGCAGTTCTTC. The variable domain in full, with the rest retrieved from reference TRBV7-2 and TRBJ2-1, is GAGVSQSPSNKVTEKGKDVELRCDPISGHTALYWYRQSLGQGLEFLIYFQGNSAPDKSGLPSDRFSAERTGGSVSTLTIQRTQQEDSAVYLCASSPLRHLEQFFGPGTRLTVL.

To note about this clone: This same CDR3 is encoded by further DNA sequences in the sample. The CDR3 loop reads CASSYSGGGYGYTF. CDR3 coding DNA: TGTGCCAGCAGTTATTCAGGGGGTGGCTATGGCTACACCTTC. The V gene is TRBV6-5, the J gene TRBJ1-2, with 7 bases identical to TRBD1. The germline gives CDR1 MNHEY, CDR2 SVGAGI. CDR3 length: 14 residues. J lost 4 bases, V lost 3 bases, and 5 bases had no gene match.

The V and J genes are TRBV5-4 and TRBJ2-3, with 13 bases identical to TRBD2. The CDR3 extends over 16 amino acids. The germline V gene encodes CDR1 SGHNT and CDR2 YYREEE (reference sequence). With V trimmed by 4 bases and J by 5 bases, 7 bases remained unmatched. The CDR3 here is CASSMGLAGSGDTQYF. DNA of the CDR3: TGTGCCAGCAGCATGGGACTAGCGGGGTCGGGAGATACGCAGTATTTT. Full variable domain (missing parts from reference TRBV5-4 and TRBJ2-3): ETGVTQSPTHLIKTRGQQVTLRCSSQSGHNTVSWYQQALGQGPQFIFQYYREEENGRGNFPPRFSGLQFPNYSSELNVNALELDDSALYLCASSMGLAGSGDTQYFGPGTRLTVL.

The J gene is TRBJ1-5, the V gene TRBV7-2; D call uncertain. The CDR3 runs to 13 residues. V was trimmed by 0 bases and J by 6 bases, leaving 6 bases between them. The germline V gene has CDR1 SGHTA and CDR2 FQGNSA. CDR3 protein: CASSLAPGQPQHF. The CDR3, as DNA: TGTGCCAGCAGCTTAGCTCCAGGTCAGCCCCAGCATTTT.

This chain uses TRBV30 with TRBJ2-7; tentative D call: TRBD2 (6 bases). V was clipped by 0 bases and J by 0 bases, with 12 bases between them. This CDR3 is built from 15 residues. Germline V lookup: CDR1 GTSNPN, CDR2 SVGIG (reference sequence). CDR3 region: CAWSVGTFSSYEQYF. The CDR3 coding sequence is TGTGCCTGGAGTGTGGGGACTTTCAGCTCCTACGAGCAGTACTTC.

The chain combines TRBV18 with TRBJ2-5; 8 nucleotides agree with TRBD1. The DNA end lines up better with TRBJ2-7; the J call may be wrong. This CDR3 comprises 12 residues. CDR1 KGHSH and CDR2 LQKENI come from the germline V gene. CDR3 region: CASSPDRGEQYF. The CDR3 DNA reads as TGTGCCAGCTCACCTGACAGGGGCGAGCAGTACTTC.

With regard to this clone: Relative to the germline gene, one junction end is altered; a read error may explain this. The chain carries TRBV7-2 and TRBJ2-4; the D gene is possibly TRBD2 (5 bases). This CDR3 is built from 12 residues. Germline V gene sequence: CDR1 SGHTA, CDR2 FQGNSA. The DNA for the CDR3 is TGTGCCAGCAGCTTCGACTATTTGGTTTGGGACTTC. Protein product: CASSFDYLVWDF.

This chain links TRBV6-1 with TRBJ2-7; D is possibly TRBD1 (6 bases). CDR1 and CDR2 (germline): MNHNS, SASEGT. The germline V and J ends were trimmed by 2 bases and 1 base, with 9 bases remaining between them. The CDR3 runs 14 residues. CDR3 bases: TGTGCCAGCAGTGAAAGGGGGACGTCCTACGAGCAGTACTTC. This translates into CASSERGTSYEQYF.